These 10 T cell receptor beta chains share one sample of origin, sequenced in a study of shared clonotypes between healthy human individuals. TCRdb's copy holds only in-frame clones and misses some; the assay was immunoSEQ multiplex PCR. The sample consists of about 1,900,000 clones, 85% to 95% of them appearing once. As defined, naive CD8 cells were CD45RO-negative and positively selected for CCR7, with terminally differentiated effector memory CD45RA+ cells excluded. The sample taken for sequencing was naive CD8+ T cells sorted from blood. The receptor source for this set is a man aged 18-30 years in good health.

The V call is TRBV19, the J call TRBJ2-7; D is ambiguous. Trimming removed 7 bases from V and 5 bases from J, with 15 bases in between. Germline V CDR1 and CDR2: LNHDA, SQIVND (reference sequence). This CDR3 region has 13 residues. The CDR3 reads CASTSGSRNEQYF. The CDR3 DNA reads TGTGCCAGTACCTCGGGTTCGCGGAACGAGCAGTACTTC. Together with reference TRBV19 and TRBJ2-7, the CDR3 gives the full variable domain: DGGITQSPKYLFRKEGQNVTLSCEQNLNHDAMYWYRQDPGQGLRLIYYSQIVNDFQKGDIAEGYSVSREKKESFPLTVTSAQKNPTAFYLCASTSGSRNEQYFGPGTRLTVT.

Only one count was recorded for this clone. The chain couples TRBV4-3 to TRBJ2-1, with 7 nucleotides matching TRBD2. The V segment lost 1 base and the J segment 4 bases; nucleotides outside the gene matches: 7. This CDR3 contains 16 residues. Germline V gene sequence: CDR1 LGHNA, CDR2 YSLEER. CDR3 nucleotide sequence: TGCGCCAGCAGCCAAGCATGGAGCGGGGAGTACAATGAGCAGTTCTTC. This sequence encodes CASSQAWSGEYNEQFF.

The chain employs TRBV28 and TRBJ1-6, with D uncertain. The germline CDR1 and CDR2 sequences are MDHEN and SYDVKM. V shed 5 bases and J shed 4 bases, with 9 bases lying between them. The CDR3 length is 14 residues. The CDR3 region is CASSTDLYNSPLHF. The CDR3 bases are TGTGCCAGCAGTACCGACCTATATAATTCACCCCTCCACTTT.

The chain employs TRBV6-6 and TRBJ1-1, with 11 bases that match TRBD1. Trimming at V came to 5 bases and at J to 5 bases, leaving 7 bases not matched to a gene. Looked up from germline, CDR1 is MNHNY and CDR2 is SVGAGI (reference sequence). This CDR3 region has 15 residues. CDR3: CASSHGQGAMTEAFF. The CDR3 coding sequence is TGTGCCAGCAGTCACGGACAGGGGGCGATGACTGAAGCTTTCTTT.

This clone has a single count. V gene TRBV10-2 combines with J gene TRBJ2-3; D not resolved. This CDR3 is built from 12 residues. Germline V lookup: CDR1 WSHSY, CDR2 SAAADI. V lost 2 bases to trimming and J lost 4 bases, with 4 bases between them. CDR3: CASSEVADTQYF. The CDR3 DNA sequence: TGCGCCAGCAGTGAGGTCGCAGATACGCAGTATTTT.

The rearrangement joins TRBV5-5 to TRBJ1-1; possible D gene TRBD1, 5 bases. The CDR3 is 14 amino acids. Trimming pared 2 bases from V and 5 bases from J, leaving 13 bases between. Germline CDR1 SGHKS, CDR2 YYEKEE (reference sequence). This CDR3 reads CASSLVTGWTEAFF. The CDR3 nucleotides read TGTGCCAGCAGCTTAGTCACAGGATGGACTGAAGCTTTCTTT.

The chain is built from TRBV5-1 and TRBJ2-1, with D maybe TRBD1 (5 bases). The CDR3 spans 14 residues. The V end lost 7 bases, the J end lost 4 bases, and 15 bases lay between the germline ends. Germline V gene lookup returns CDR1 SGHRS and CDR2 YFSETQ. CDR3 protein: CASAVPQGYNEQFF. The CDR3 DNA reads TGCGCCAGCGCCGTTCCCCAGGGTTACAATGAGCAGTTCTTC.

V usage is TRBV4-3 and J usage is TRBJ2-7; maybe TRBD1 (6 bases). V was pared by 0 bases and J by 0 bases, with 12 bases between. The CDR3 runs to 16 residues. Germline CDR1 is LGHNA and CDR2 is YSLEER. The CDR3 DNA sequence: TGCGCCAGCAGCCAAGATGAGACAGGCAGCTCCTACGAGCAGTACTTC. This gives the protein CASSQDETGSSYEQYF.

This chain joins TRBV7-2 and TRBJ2-7; possibly TRBD1 or TRBD2 for D (5 bases each). V was trimmed by 4 bases and J by 4 bases, leaving 11 bases between them. The CDR3 loop spans 13 amino acids. Germline V gene sequence: CDR1 SGHTA, CDR2 FQGNSA. The CDR3 nucleotides read TGTGCCAGCAGCTGGGACGGAAAATACGAGCAGTACTTC. Its protein product is CASSWDGKYEQYF.

In DNA, the CDR3 is TGTGCCAGCAGTCGTGAGGGCGCCCGTTATGGCTACACCTTC. This translates into CASSREGARYGYTF. The chain recombines TRBV27 with TRBJ1-2; D not resolved. The V end was cut by 5 bases, the J end by 5 bases, with 15 bases between. The CDR3 totals 14 residues. The germline CDR1 and CDR2 sequences are MNHEY and SMNVEV (reference sequence).